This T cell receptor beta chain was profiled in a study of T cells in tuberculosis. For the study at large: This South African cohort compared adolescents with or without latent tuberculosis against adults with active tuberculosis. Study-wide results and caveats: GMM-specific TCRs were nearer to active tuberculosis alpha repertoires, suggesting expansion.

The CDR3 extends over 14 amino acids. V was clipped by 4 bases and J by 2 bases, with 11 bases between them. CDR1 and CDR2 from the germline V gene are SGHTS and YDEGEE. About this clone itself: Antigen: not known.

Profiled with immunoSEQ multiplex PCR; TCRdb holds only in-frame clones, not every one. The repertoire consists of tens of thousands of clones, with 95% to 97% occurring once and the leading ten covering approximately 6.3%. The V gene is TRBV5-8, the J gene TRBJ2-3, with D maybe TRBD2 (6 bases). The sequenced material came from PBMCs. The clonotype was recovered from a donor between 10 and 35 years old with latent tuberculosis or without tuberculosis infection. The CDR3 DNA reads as TGTGCCAGCAGCCGGAGGGACTTCACAGATACGCAGTATTTT. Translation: CASSRRDFTDTQYF. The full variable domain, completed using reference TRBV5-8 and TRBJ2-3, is EAGVTQSPTHLIKTRGQQATLRCSPISGHTSVYWYQQALGLGLQFLLWYDEGEERNRGNFPPRFSGRQFPNYSSELNVNALELEDSALYLCASSRRDFTDTQYFGPGTRLTVL.